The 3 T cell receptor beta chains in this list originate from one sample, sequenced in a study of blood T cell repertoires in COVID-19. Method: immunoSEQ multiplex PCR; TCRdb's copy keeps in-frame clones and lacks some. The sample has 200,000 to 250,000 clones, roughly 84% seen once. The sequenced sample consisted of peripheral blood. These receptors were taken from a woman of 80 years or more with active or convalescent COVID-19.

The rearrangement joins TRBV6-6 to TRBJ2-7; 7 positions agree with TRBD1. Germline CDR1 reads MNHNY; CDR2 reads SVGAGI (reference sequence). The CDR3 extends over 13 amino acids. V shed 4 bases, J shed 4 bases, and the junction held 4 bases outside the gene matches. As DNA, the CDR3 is TGTGCCAGCAGTTCCTTGACAGGGTACGAGCAGTACTTC. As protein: CASSSLTGYEQYF.

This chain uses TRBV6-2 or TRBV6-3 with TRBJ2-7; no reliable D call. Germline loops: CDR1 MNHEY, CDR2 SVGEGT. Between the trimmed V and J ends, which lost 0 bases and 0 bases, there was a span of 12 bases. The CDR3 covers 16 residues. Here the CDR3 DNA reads TGTGCCAGCAGTTACTCGCAGCCAGGTTTCTCCTACGAGCAGTACTTC. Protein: CASSYSQPGFSYEQYF.

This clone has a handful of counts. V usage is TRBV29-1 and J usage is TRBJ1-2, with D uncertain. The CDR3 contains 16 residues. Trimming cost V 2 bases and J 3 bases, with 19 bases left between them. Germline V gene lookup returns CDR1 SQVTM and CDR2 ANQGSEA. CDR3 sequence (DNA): TGCAGCGTTGAAACAATGACGGACTCTCCCGACTATGGCTACACCTTC. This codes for CSVETMTDSPDYGYTF.